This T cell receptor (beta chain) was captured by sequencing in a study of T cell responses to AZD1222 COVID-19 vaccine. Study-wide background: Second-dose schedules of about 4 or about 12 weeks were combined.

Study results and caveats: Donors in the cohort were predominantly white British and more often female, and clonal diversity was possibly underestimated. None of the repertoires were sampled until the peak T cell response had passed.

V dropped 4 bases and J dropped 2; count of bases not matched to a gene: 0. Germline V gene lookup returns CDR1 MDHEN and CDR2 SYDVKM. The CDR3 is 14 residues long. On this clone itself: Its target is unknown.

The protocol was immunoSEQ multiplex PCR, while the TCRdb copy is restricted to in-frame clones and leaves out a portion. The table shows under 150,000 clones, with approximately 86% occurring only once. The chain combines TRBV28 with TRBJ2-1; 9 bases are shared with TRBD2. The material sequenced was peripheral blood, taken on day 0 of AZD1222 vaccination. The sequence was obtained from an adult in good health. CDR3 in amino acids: CASSSSGTYNEQFF. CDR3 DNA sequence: TGTGCCAGCAGTTCTAGCGGGACCTACAATGAGCAGTTCTTC.